The clone carrying this T cell receptor (beta chain) was found a few times. Produced via immunoSEQ multiplex PCR; TCRdb's table is partial and in-frame only. The sample has approximately 94,000 clones; about 80% are singletons. The entry originates in a study of blood T cell repertoires in COVID-19. Trimming cost V 0 bases and J 8 bases, with 13 bases left between them. The CDR3 sequence is 14 residues long. Germline V lookup: CDR1 GTSNPN, CDR2 SVGIG (reference sequence). What was sequenced was peripheral blood. This chain uses TRBV30 with TRBJ1-4; D is unclear. The TCR sequence derives from a man between 65 and 85 years old with active or convalescent COVID-19. The CDR3 protein is CAWSVIGVREKLFF. CDR3 coding DNA: TGTGCCTGGAGTGTTATCGGGGTCCGGGAAAAACTGTTTTTT.